This T cell receptor beta chain was obtained from a study of regulatory T cells in long-lasting Graves disease. At the level of the study: The study enrolled newly diagnosed Graves' patients on antithyroid drugs under 3 months.

There are a few counts of this clonotype. Combining iRepertoire HTBI primers with Arm-PCR of CDR3 regions, the authors built TCR beta libraries. A single record per CDR3 protein comes from TCRdb applying MiXCR to the multiplex PCR reads. The sample consists of around 250,000 distinct CDR3 sequences, around 21% of them appearing once. Time point meaning: newly diagnosed GD, antithyroid drugs for less than 3 months. Scientists built the TCR library using RNA that was extracted from PBMCs. CDR1 SEHNR and CDR2 FQNEAQ come from the germline V gene (reference sequence). The CDR3 is made up of 15 amino acids. V was pared by 8 bases and J by 5 bases, with 21 bases between.

The sample here was peripheral blood mononuclear cells (PBMCs), taken at new diagnosis, from a patient treated with antithyroid drugs. This chain joins TRBV7-9 and TRBJ1-1, with a weak D call TRBD1 (5 bases). This clonotype was sampled from a female donor with Graves disease. The CDR3: CASGSGAFMLTEAFF. The CDR3 nucleotides read TGTGCCAGCGGCTCTGGGGCCTTCATGCTAACTGAAGCTTTCTTT.